This note documents a single TCR beta chain sequence. The antigen is not known. The second PCR ran about 7 to 12 cycles with a sample-barcoded 5' primer and J-beta primers. TCRdb passed the 5' RACE reads through MiXCR, listing each CDR3 protein once. The sample lists about 1.5 million distinct CDR3 sequences, about 43% occurring once. Per the germline V gene, CDR1 is SGHVS and CDR2 is FNYEAQ. V was clipped by 1 base and J by 4 bases; unmatched bases: 4. The CDR3 has 16 residues. This entry comes from a study of blood T cells in healthy people across ages. Findings and caveats of the study: Naive T cell percentage strongly correlated with TCR beta diversity. Unknown CMV status may confound age-related changes in expanded clones. Greater diversity and more naive CD4+ cells were seen in long-lived donors than in aged donors.

V usage is TRBV7-6 and J usage is TRBJ2-1; 10 bases map to TRBD2. This receptor was obtained from a woman aged 18-29 years in good health. Input material: blood. The CDR3: CASSLVGLAEYNEQFF. The CDR3 nucleotides read TGTGCCAGCAGCTTAGTAGGACTAGCGGAGTACAATGAGCAGTTCTTC.